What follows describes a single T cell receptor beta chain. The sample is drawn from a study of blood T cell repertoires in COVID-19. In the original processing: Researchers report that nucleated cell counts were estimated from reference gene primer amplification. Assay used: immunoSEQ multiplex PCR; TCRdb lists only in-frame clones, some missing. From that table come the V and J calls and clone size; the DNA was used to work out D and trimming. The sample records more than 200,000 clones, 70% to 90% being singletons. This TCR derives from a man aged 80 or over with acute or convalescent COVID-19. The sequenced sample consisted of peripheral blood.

CDR3 in amino acids: CASSLWGRGMNTEAFF. The CDR3 DNA is TGTGCCAGCAGCTTGTGGGGACGCGGGATGAACACTGAAGCTTTCTTT. This chain joins TRBV5-4 and TRBJ1-1; D may be TRBD1 (5 bases). This CDR3 is 16 amino acids long. The V end was cut by 1 base, the J end by 0 bases, with 13 bases between. In germline, CDR1 is SGHNT, CDR2 YYREEE (reference sequence).